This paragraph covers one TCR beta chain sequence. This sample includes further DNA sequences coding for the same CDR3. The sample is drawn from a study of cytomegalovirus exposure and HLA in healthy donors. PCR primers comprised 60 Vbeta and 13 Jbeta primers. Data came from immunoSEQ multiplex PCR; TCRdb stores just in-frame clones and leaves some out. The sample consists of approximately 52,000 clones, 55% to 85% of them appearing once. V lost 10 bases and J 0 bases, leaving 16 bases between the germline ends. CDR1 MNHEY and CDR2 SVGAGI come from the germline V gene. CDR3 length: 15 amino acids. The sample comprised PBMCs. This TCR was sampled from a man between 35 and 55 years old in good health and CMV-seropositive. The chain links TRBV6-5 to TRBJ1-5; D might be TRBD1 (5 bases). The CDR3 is CATRTTAYSNQPQHF. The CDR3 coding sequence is TGTGCCACCCGGACAACAGCTTATAGCAATCAGCCCCAGCATTTT.